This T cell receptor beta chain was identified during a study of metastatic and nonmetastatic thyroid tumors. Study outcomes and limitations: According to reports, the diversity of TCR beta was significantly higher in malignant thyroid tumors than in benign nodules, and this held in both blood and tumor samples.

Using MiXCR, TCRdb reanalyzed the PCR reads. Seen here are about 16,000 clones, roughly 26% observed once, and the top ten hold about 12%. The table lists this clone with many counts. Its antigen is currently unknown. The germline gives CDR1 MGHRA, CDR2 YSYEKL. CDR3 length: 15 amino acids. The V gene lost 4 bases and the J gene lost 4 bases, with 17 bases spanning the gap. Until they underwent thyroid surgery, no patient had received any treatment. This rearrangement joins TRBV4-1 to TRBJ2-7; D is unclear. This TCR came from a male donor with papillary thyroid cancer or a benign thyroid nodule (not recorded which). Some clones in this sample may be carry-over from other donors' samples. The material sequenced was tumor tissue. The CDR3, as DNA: TGCGCCAGCAGCCCTCCCGGTGGGTGGCTTTACGAGCAGTACTTC. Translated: CASSPPGGWLYEQYF.